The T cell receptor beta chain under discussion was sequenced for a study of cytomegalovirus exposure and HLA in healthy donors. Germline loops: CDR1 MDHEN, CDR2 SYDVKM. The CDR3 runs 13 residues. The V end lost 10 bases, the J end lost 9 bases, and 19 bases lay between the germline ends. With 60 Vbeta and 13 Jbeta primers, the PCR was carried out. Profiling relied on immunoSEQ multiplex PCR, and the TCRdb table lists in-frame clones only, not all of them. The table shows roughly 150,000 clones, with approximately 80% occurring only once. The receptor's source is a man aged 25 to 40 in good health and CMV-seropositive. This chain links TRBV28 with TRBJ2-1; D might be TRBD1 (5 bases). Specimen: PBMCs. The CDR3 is CAIRRKGRGEQFF. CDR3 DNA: TGTGCCATCAGGAGAAAGGGGCGCGGTGAGCAGTTCTTC.